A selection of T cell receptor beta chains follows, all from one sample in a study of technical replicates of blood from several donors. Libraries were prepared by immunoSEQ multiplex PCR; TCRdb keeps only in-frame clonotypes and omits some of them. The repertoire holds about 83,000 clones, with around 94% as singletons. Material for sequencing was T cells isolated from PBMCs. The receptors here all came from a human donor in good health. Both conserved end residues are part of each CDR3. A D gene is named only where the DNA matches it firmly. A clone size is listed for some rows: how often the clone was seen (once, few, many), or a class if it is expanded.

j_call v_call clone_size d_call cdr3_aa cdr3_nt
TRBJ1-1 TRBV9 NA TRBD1 CASSSLRGEIEAFF TGTGCCAGCAGCTCTCTCAGGGGGGAGATAGAAGCTTTCTTT
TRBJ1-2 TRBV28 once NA CASSVGTRYGYTF TGTGCCAGCAGTGTCGGGACTCGCTATGGCTACACCTTC
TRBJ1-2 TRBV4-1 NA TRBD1 CASSQVGTGDGYTF TGCGCCAGCAGCCAAGTAGGGACAGGGGATGGCTACACCTTC
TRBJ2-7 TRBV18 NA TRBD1 CASLPGQGPYEQYF TGTGCCAGCTTACCCGGACAGGGCCCTTACGAGCAGTACTTC
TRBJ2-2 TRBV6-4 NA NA CASRPGTNTGELFF TGTGCCAGCAGACCGGGAACGAACACCGGGGAGCTGTTTTTT
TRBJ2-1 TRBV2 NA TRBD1 CASPVDREGYNEQFF TGTGCCAGCCCGGTGGACAGGGAAGGGTACAATGAGCAGTTCTTC
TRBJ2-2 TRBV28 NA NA CASSLPSIQGGELFF TGTGCCAGCAGTTTACCCTCTATACAGGGCGGGGAGCTGTTTTTT
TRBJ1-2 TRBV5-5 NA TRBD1 CASSRFTLSRQGEYGYTF TGTGCCAGCAGCCGTTTTACCCTAAGTCGACAGGGCGAGTATGGCTACACCTTC
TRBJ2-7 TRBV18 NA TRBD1 CASSLTGTATYEQYF TGTGCCAGCTCATTAACCGGGACAGCGACCTACGAGCAGTACTTC
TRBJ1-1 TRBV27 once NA CASSLGGSDTEAFF TGTGCCAGCAGCCTCGGAGGGTCGGACACTGAAGCTTTCTTT
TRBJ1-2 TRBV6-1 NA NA CASIGNSYGYTF TGTGCCAGCATCGGTAACTCCTATGGCTACACCTTC
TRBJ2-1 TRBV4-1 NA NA CASSQVGGNEQFF TGCGCCAGCAGCCAAGTCGGCGGGAATGAGCAGTTCTTC
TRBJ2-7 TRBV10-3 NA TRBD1 CAISPGQGREQYF TGTGCCATCAGCCCCGGACAGGGACGAGAGCAGTACTTC
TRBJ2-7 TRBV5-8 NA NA CASSLVADLYEQYF TGTGCCAGCAGCTTGGTGGCGGATCTCTACGAGCAGTACTTC
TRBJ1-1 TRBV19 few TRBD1 CASRTGQRTEAFF TGTGCCAGTAGGACGGGACAGCGAACTGAAGCTTTCTTT
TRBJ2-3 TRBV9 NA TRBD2 CASSLGLAGGVDTDTQYF TGTGCCAGCAGCTTGGGACTAGCGGGGGGCGTTGACACAGATACGCAGTATTTT
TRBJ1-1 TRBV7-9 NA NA CASSRTTGDEAFF TGTGCCAGCAGCCGAACGACAGGAGATGAAGCTTTCTTT
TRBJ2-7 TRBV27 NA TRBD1 CASSLGTGSNEQYF TGTGCCAGCAGTTTGGGGACAGGGTCCAACGAGCAGTACTTC
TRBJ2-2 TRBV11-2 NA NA CASSTTTGIGELFF TGTGCCAGCAGCACGACTACAGGGATCGGGGAGCTGTTTTTT
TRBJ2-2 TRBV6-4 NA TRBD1 CASRPTGDTGELFF TGTGCCAGCCGACCGACAGGGGACACCGGGGAGCTGTTTTTT
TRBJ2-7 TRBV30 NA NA CAWSSQGYEQYF TGTGCCTGGAGTTCTCAGGGTTACGAGCAGTACTTC
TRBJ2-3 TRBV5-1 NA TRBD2 CASSLGTSADTQYF TGCGCCAGCAGCTTGGGGACTAGCGCAGATACGCAGTATTTT
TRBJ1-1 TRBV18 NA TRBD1 CASSPYTGVTEAFF TGTGCCAGCTCACCTTACACAGGGGTCACTGAAGCTTTCTTT
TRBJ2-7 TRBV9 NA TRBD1 CASSGGMAGGSYEQYF TGTGCCAGCAGCGGGGGGATGGCAGGGGGATCCTACGAGCAGTACTTC
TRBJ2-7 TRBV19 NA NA CASKGGGPPYEQYF TGTGCCAGTAAGGGGGGGGGACCCCCCTACGAGCAGTACTTC
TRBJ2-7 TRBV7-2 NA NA CASSLGRGRSYEQYF TGTGCCAGCAGCTTAGGGCGGGGCAGATCCTACGAGCAGTACTTC
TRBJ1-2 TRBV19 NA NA CASSINGGHGYTF TGTGCCAGTAGTATCAACGGGGGGCATGGCTACACCTTC
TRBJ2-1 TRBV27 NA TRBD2 CASSLGLAGYDEQFF TGTGCCAGCAGTCTCGGACTAGCGGGCTACGATGAGCAGTTCTTC